This passage covers 29 T cell receptor beta chains from one sample sequenced in a study of cytomegalovirus exposure and HLA in healthy donors listed by TCRdb under 2017. Receptor amplification or capture employed the immunoSEQ multiplex PCR assay. For the multiplex PCR, a mixture combining 60 forward primers for TCR Vbeta segments and 13 reverse primers for TCR Jbeta segments was used. Entries here come from immuneACCESS through TCRdb and include only in-frame sequences with V and J called. Some clones fail to appear in such tables; in the studies checked, an unresolved V gene covers under half of the shortfall, and the cause of the remainder is unknown. The sample table lists around 200,000 clones, around 83% of them with a count of one. The top ten clonotypes cover 2.7% of the sample. Sequences were obtained from PBMCs. These receptors originate from a woman aged 40 to 50 in good health and CMV-seronegative.

The rearrangement uses TRBV6-5 and TRBJ2-7, with D perhaps matching TRBD2 (6 bases). V lost 5 bases and J lost 2, with 16 bases in between. This CDR3 contains 15 residues. Germline lookup yields CDR1 MNHEY and CDR2 SVGAGI. CDR3 sequence (DNA): TGTGCCAGCAGTCAAATCTCCGGGACTCCCTACGAGCAGTACTTC. Translating it yields CASSQISGTPYEQYF.

The chain is built from TRBV27 and TRBJ2-7; 8 nucleotides line up with TRBD1. The CDR3 extends over 14 amino acids. Germline V lookup: CDR1 MNHEY, CDR2 SMNVEV (reference sequence). After removal of 4 bases from V and 3 bases from J, the junction contained 5 bases not matched to a gene. Here the CDR3 DNA reads TGTGCCAGCAGTTCCGGGACAGGCTACTACGAGCAGTACTTC. It translates to CASSSGTGYYEQYF.

The chain joins TRBV4-2 to TRBJ2-2; 8 bases are a match to TRBD2. CDR3 size: 15 residues. The trim removed 2 bases at V and 6 bases at J, leaving 5 bases unmatched. Per the germline V gene, CDR1 is LGHNA and CDR2 is YNFKEQ. The CDR3 loop reads CASSQLSGSPGELFF. CDR3 DNA sequence: TGTGCCAGCAGCCAACTCAGCGGGAGTCCCGGGGAGCTGTTTTTT.

The chain links TRBV12-2 to TRBJ2-7; TRBD1, the table's D call, was not compared with the DNA. TRBV12-2 is noted as a pseudogene. The CDR3 loop spans 19 amino acids. DNA of the CDR3: TGTGCAAGTCGCCGTATACTGATCGGGGGGACAGGGGTCTCCTACGAGCAGTACTTC. This codes for CASRRILIGGTGVSYEQYF.

The chain employs TRBV2 and TRBJ2-1; 11 nucleotides agree with TRBD2. Germline loops: CDR1 SNHLY, CDR2 FYNNEI. Trimming cost V 6 bases and J 7 bases; bases outside gene matches: 8. This CDR3 spans 15 amino acids. The chain's CDR3 is CASSASGRSVNEQFF. The CDR3 DNA reads TGTGCCAGCAGCGCTAGCGGGAGGTCCGTAAATGAGCAGTTCTTC.

The rearrangement links TRBV10-3 to TRBJ2-2; no firm D call. The V end was cut by 5 bases, the J end by 0 bases, with 10 bases between. This CDR3 has 15 residues. Germline V gene data show CDR1 as ENHRY and CDR2 as SYGVKD. The CDR3 nucleotides are TGTGCCATCAGTTCGGTGTCGGCGAACACCGGGGAGCTGTTTTTT. Amino acid sequence: CAISSVSANTGELFF.

The CDR3 spells CASSSEAGGNYGYTF. As DNA, the CDR3 is TGTGCCAGCAGTTCCGAGGCCGGGGGTAACTATGGCTACACCTTC. The J gene is TRBJ1-2, the V gene TRBV6-5, with D possibly being TRBD1 (5 bases). There are 15 residues in the CDR3. V lost 4 bases and J lost 1, with 13 bases in between. CDR1 and CDR2 from the germline V gene are MNHEY and SVGAGI.

The rearrangement uses TRBV10-3 and TRBJ2-1, with 8 bases matching TRBD2. Germline V lookup: CDR1 ENHRY, CDR2 SYGVKD. Losses at the gene ends were 3 bases for V and 8 bases for J; bases not matched to a gene: 6. The CDR3 totals 14 residues. The CDR3 DNA reads as TGTGCCATCAGTGACCCAGCGGGAGACGATGAGCAGTTCTTC. This translates into CAISDPAGDDEQFF.

The chain employs TRBV6-1 and TRBJ2-3, with TRBD2 identical over 7 bases. Germline-derived CDR1 and CDR2 are MNHNS and SASEGT. The CDR3 is made up of 13 amino acids. V dropped 8 bases and J dropped 3; count of bases not matched to a gene: 5. The CDR3 here is CASEWGGTDTQYF. CDR3 in DNA: TGTGCCAGCGAATGGGGGGGGACAGATACGCAGTATTTT.

The chain recombines TRBV4-2 with TRBJ2-5; no definite D call. The last part of the DNA fits TRBJ2-7 better; the J call may be wrong. The germline gives CDR1 LGHNA, CDR2 YNFKEQ. The CDR3 extends over 16 amino acids. CDR3 coding DNA: TGTGCCAGCAGCCAAGAAGGCGGAGTTTCCTCCTACGAGCAGTACTTC. Its protein is CASSQEGGVSSYEQYF.

The chain joins TRBV6-1 to TRBJ2-1, with 9 bases matching TRBD2. V lost 5 bases to trimming and J lost 2 bases; unmatched junction nucleotides: 7. This CDR3 spans 16 amino acids. Germline V gives CDR1 MNHNS, CDR2 SASEGT. The CDR3, as DNA: TGTGCCAGCAGTAAAGGGGCGGGAGGGCCCTACAATGAGCAGTTCTTC. Encoded protein: CASSKGAGGPYNEQFF.

V usage is TRBV10-3 and J usage is TRBJ2-1; maybe TRBD2 (6 bases). Germline values: CDR1 ENHRY, CDR2 SYGVKD. This CDR3 region has 13 residues. Trimming cost V 5 bases and J 4 bases, with 9 bases left between them. CDR3: CAISTAGYNEQFF. The CDR3 nucleotides read TGTGCCATCAGTACGGCGGGGTACAATGAGCAGTTCTTC.

CDR3 sequence: CASSSYRLAEAPRTSTDTQYF. The CDR3 DNA follows: TGCGCCAGCAGCTCGTATAGACTAGCGGAAGCCCCCAGAACTAGCACAGATACGCAGTATTTT. This rearrangement joins TRBV5-1 to TRBJ2-3; 9 bases match TRBD2. This CDR3 comprises 21 residues. The V and J ends lost 3 bases and 0 bases, in that order; junction bases with no gene match: 20. From germline, CDR1 is SGHRS and CDR2 YFSETQ.

The table lists this clone with a count of one. This chain joins TRBV27 and TRBJ1-3; TRBD1 might be the D (5 bases). V lost 5 bases and J lost 1, with 9 bases in between. The CDR3 loop spans 14 amino acids. The germline CDR1 and CDR2 sequences are MNHEY and SMNVEV (reference sequence). The CDR3 protein is CASSPRGSGNTIYF. DNA of the CDR3: TGTGCCAGCAGTCCCCGGGGGTCTGGAAACACCATATATTTT.

V and J are TRBV5-4 and TRBJ2-7; D might be TRBD2 (5 bases). Trimming stripped 1 base from V and 2 bases from J, with 19 bases between. The CDR3 extends over 17 amino acids. Germline V lookup: CDR1 SGHNT, CDR2 YYREEE (reference sequence). The CDR3 reads CASSLYNWENQTYEQYF. DNA for the CDR3: TGTGCCAGCAGCTTGTATAATTGGGAGAACCAAACCTACGAGCAGTACTTC.

The chain couples TRBV27 to TRBJ2-1, with 8 nucleotides matching TRBD1. The V gene's germline CDR1 is MNHEY and CDR2 SMNVEV (reference sequence). The CDR3 has 12 amino acids. After removal of 3 bases from V and 12 bases from J, the junction contained 4 bases not matched to a gene. CDR3 DNA: TGTGCCAGCAGTTTCCCCGACAGGGGGCAGTTCTTC. It yields the protein CASSFPDRGQFF.

V gene TRBV27 combines with J gene TRBJ1-2; TRBD1 matches at 9 bases. Germline lookup yields CDR1 MNHEY and CDR2 SMNVEV (reference sequence). This CDR3 region has 16 residues. Trimming cost V 5 bases and J 4 bases; bases outside gene matches: 11. CDR3 amino acids: CASSPRGTGRIYGYTF. CDR3 sequence (DNA): TGTGCCAGCAGTCCCCGCGGGACAGGGCGGATCTATGGCTACACCTTC.

V is TRBV30 and J is TRBJ1-1, with no clear D. The CDR3 is 13 amino acids. V shed 2 bases and J shed 5 bases, with 12 bases lying between them. Germline V gene lookup returns CDR1 GTSNPN and CDR2 SVGIG (reference sequence). The CDR3 nucleotides read TGTGCCTGGAGTTACACAATTTTGACTGAAGCTTTCTTT. Protein product: CAWSYTILTEAFF.

This clone was recorded once. The chain uses TRBV2 and TRBJ2-7; TRBD1 matches at 7 bases. The junction had 1 base not matched to a gene; V was cut back by 4 bases and J by 1 base. The CDR3 has 13 amino acids. Germline V gene lookup returns CDR1 SNHLY and CDR2 FYNNEI. In DNA, the CDR3 is TGTGCCAGCAGTGGGGGACAGTCCTACGAGCAGTACTTC. Protein product: CASSGGQSYEQYF.

As regards this clone: The germline gene is not matched at one end of the junction; a read error may be the cause. This chain connects TRBV7-3 to TRBJ2-7; possibly TRBD2 for D (5 bases). Per the germline V gene, CDR1 is SGHTA and CDR2 is FQGTGA. CDR3 length equals 13 residues. The CDR3 loop reads CASSASQDYEQYF. The CDR3 coding sequence is TGTGCCAGCAGCGCCTCACAAGACTACGAGCAATACTTC.

The V call is TRBV9, the J call TRBJ1-1, with D possibly TRBD1 on 5 matching bases. V shed 4 bases and J shed 10 bases, with 17 bases lying between them. The CDR3 consists of 13 residues. Germline-derived CDR1 and CDR2 are SGDLS and YYNGEE. The CDR3 bases are TGTGCCAGCAGCCTGAGACCGGACGGGGGAGCTTTCTTT. Its translation is CASSLRPDGGAFF.

The chain has TRBV19 and TRBJ2-1, with D perhaps matching TRBD1 (5 bases). V was cut by 1 base and J by 2 bases, with 12 bases left in between. The CDR3 spans 16 residues. Germline V gene sequence: CDR1 LNHDA, CDR2 SQIVND (reference sequence). The CDR3 protein is CASSIGSGLPYNEQFF. The CDR3 DNA follows: TGTGCCAGTAGTATAGGTTCAGGGCTACCCTACAATGAGCAGTTCTTC.

The chain employs TRBV7-3 and TRBJ2-1; 11 nucleotides align to TRBD2. V trimming: 5 bases; J trimming: 10 bases; junction bases outside the gene matches: 13. CDR1 and CDR2 (germline): SGHTA, FQGTGA. This CDR3 is built from 16 residues. The CDR3: CASSVQHLGLAEEQFF. The CDR3 nucleotides are TGTGCCAGCAGCGTACAACATTTGGGACTAGCGGAGGAGCAGTTCTTC. The full variable domain, in which reference TRBV7-3 and TRBJ2-1 provide the parts outside the CDR3, is GAGVSQTPSNKVTEKGKYVELRCDPISGHTALYWYRQSLGQGPEFLIYFQGTGAADDSGLPNDRFFAVRPEGSVSTLKIQRTERGDSAVYLCASSVQHLGLAEEQFFGPGTRLTVL.

The chain joins TRBV5-4 to TRBJ1-1; D gene uncertain. This CDR3 has 13 amino acids. Germline assignment: CDR1 SGHNT and CDR2 YYREEE (reference sequence). The germline V and J ends were trimmed by 7 bases and 1 base, with 11 bases remaining between them. The CDR3 is CASAQSRNTEAFF. Here the CDR3 DNA reads TGTGCCAGCGCCCAAAGCCGGAACACTGAAGCTTTCTTT.

The chain employs TRBV1 and TRBJ2-1; the table's D call TRBD2 went unverified against the DNA. TRBV1 represents a pseudogene. This CDR3 has 19 residues. CDR3 sequence reads: CTSSPQTLLAGEIYNEQFF. The CDR3 DNA is TGCACCAGCAGCCCCCAAACCCTCCTAGCGGGAGAGATTTACAATGAGCAGTTCTTC.

The chain links TRBV5-1 to TRBJ2-1; a possible D gene is TRBD2 (6 bases). This CDR3 has 15 amino acids. The germline V gene has CDR1 SGHRS and CDR2 YFSETQ. V shed 0 bases and J shed 4 bases, with 11 bases lying between them. CDR3 sequence: CASSLVASVYNEQFF. The CDR3 nucleotides are TGCGCCAGCAGCTTGGTTGCTAGCGTATACAATGAGCAGTTCTTC.

The chain has TRBV5-4 and TRBJ2-1; TRBD1 matches at 7 bases. J lost 13 bases, V lost 4 bases, and 5 bases had no gene match. Germline values: CDR1 SGHNT, CDR2 YYREEE (reference sequence). There are 11 residues in the CDR3. CDR3 nucleotide sequence: TGTGCCAGCAGCCTGACAGGGAAACAGTTCTTC. This codes for CASSLTGKQFF.

The rearrangement uses TRBV4-1 and TRBJ2-3; 11 bases are shared with TRBD2. There are 18 residues in the CDR3. The germline CDR1 and CDR2 sequences are MGHRA and YSYEKL. J lost 4 bases, V lost 4 bases, and 13 bases had no gene match. The CDR3 protein is CASSPILAGESWADTQYF. The CDR3 DNA is TGCGCCAGCAGCCCTATACTAGCGGGAGAGAGCTGGGCAGATACGCAGTATTTT.

V and J are TRBV27 and TRBJ1-5, with D possibly matching TRBD1 (5 bases). The CDR3 spans 13 residues. Germline-derived CDR1 and CDR2 are MNHEY and SMNVEV (reference sequence). Trimming pared 0 bases from V and 6 bases from J, leaving 6 bases between. In nucleotides, the CDR3 is TGTGCCAGCAGTTTATCCGGGGGTCAGCCCCAGCATTTT. Protein sequence: CASSLSGGQPQHF.